The rows below give T cell receptor beta chains drawn from one sample of a study of T-cell memory formation after mild COVID-19. TCRdb reanalysed the 5' RACE reads using MiXCR and keeps one entry per CDR3 protein. The sample holds around 110,000 distinct CDR3 sequences, more than 15% seen once. Sequenced material: PBMCs or a T cell subset sorted from them (not recorded which). The origin of the receptors is an adult woman who had mild COVID-19 (a few samples of this study predate the infection). Cell type and time point are not known. Each CDR3 is given with its conserved first and last residue. The order of the fields is clone size, D gene, J gene, V gene, CDR3 DNA, CDR3 protein. The D gene is left open where the match is weak. For some rows the clone size is stated as once, few or many, or as a class when expanded; others skip it.

>.|.|TRBJ1-2|TRBV15
TGTGCCACCAGCAGAGAGGACTCTTTGTATGGCTACACCTTC
CATSREDSLYGYTF
>few|.|TRBJ2-7|TRBV24-1
TGTGCCACCAGTGATGCCCCAAACGAGCAGTACTTC
CATSDAPNEQYF
>few|.|TRBJ1-1|TRBV12-3/TRBV12-4
TGTGCCAGCAGTTATGGACACTTGACGCTGAACACTGAAGCTTTCTTT
CASSYGHLTLNTEAFF
>.|.|TRBJ2-3|TRBV27
TGTGCCAGCAGTTTAAGGGGAACGTGGGGTGAGACGCAGTATTTT
CASSLRGTWGETQYF
>few|.|TRBJ1-1|TRBV27
TGTGCCAGCAGTCCCCATACCCCAGACCAGATAAGTGAAGCTTTCTTT
CASSPHTPDQISEAFF
>few|TRBD1|TRBJ1-1|TRBV7-2
TGTGCCAGCAGCGTCAGCGGACAGGTTTGGGAAGCTTTCTTT
CASSVSGQVWEAFF
>few|TRBD2|TRBJ2-1|TRBV11-2
TGTGCCAGCAGCTCGGGCAGGGTCCGAGCGGGAGAAGGGGAGTTCTTC
CASSSGRVRAGEGEFF
>few|TRBD1|TRBJ1-1|TRBV6-5
TGTGCCAGCAGTTACACGGCAGGGGGGAACACTGAAGCTTTCTTT
CASSYTAGGNTEAFF
>few|.|TRBJ2-3|TRBV2
TGTGCCAGCAGCGCGTGGGGGGACAGCCACACAGATACGCAGTATTTT
CASSAWGDSHTDTQYF
>few|TRBD2|TRBJ2-1|TRBV7-9
TGTGCCAGCAGCGCCCGGACTAGCGGGAGCGATGAGCAGTTCTTC
CASSARTSGSDEQFF
>.|.|TRBJ1-4|TRBV4-1
TGCGCCAGCAGCCATAAAATTTTAAATGAAAAACTGTTTTTT
CASSHKILNEKLFF